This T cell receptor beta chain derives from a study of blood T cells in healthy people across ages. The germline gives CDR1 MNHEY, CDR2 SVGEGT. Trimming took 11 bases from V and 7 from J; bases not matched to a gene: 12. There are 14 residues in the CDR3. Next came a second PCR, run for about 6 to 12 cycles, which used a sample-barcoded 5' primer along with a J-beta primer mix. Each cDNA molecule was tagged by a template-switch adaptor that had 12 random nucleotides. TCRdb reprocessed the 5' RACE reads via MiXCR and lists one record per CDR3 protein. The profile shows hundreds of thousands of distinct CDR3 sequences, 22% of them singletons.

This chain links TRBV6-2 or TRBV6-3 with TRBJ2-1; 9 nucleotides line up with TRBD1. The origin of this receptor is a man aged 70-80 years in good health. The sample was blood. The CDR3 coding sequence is TGTGCCTCCCTTAACCGGGACAGGGATAATGAGCAGTTCTTC. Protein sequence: CASLNRDRDNEQFF.